These T cell receptor beta chains were read from a single sample in a study of T cell changes during pregnancy in multiple sclerosis. Measured with immunoSEQ multiplex PCR; TCRdb has only the in-frame clones, and not every one. Of about 40,000 clones in the sample, approximately 90% were seen once. This sample comprised CD4+ T cells from peripheral blood mononuclear cells, obtained in the third trimester of pregnancy. All receptors derive from a female donor with multiple sclerosis, enrolled in a pregnancy study. CDR3s include the opening cysteine and the closing phenylalanine or tryptophan. D genes are given only for firm matches. Size tells how often a clone was seen (once, few, many) or the class of an expanded clone, and some rows leave it out.

J gene: TRBJ2-3; V gene: TRBV11-2; D gene: NA; clone size: NA; CDR3 DNA: TGTGCCAGCAGGAGAGCCACAGATACGCAGTATTTT; CDR3 protein: CASRRATDTQYF
J gene: TRBJ1-4; V gene: TRBV19; D gene: TRBD1; clone size: NA; CDR3 DNA: TGTGCCAGTAGTATTGGGACAGTTACAACTAATGAAAAACTGTTTTTT; CDR3 protein: CASSIGTVTTNEKLFF
J gene: TRBJ1-5; V gene: TRBV19; D gene: NA; clone size: many; CDR3 DNA: TGTGCCAGTAGTATAGTTCGGTTAGTCCGCGGTCAGCCCCAGCATTTT; CDR3 protein: CASSIVRLVRGQPQHF
J gene: TRBJ2-7; V gene: TRBV5-1; D gene: TRBD2; clone size: NA; CDR3 DNA: TGCGCCAGCGCTCCCGCGGGAGACTACGAGCAGTACTTC; CDR3 protein: CASAPAGDYEQYF
J gene: TRBJ2-3; V gene: TRBV5-4; D gene: NA; clone size: NA; CDR3 DNA: TGTGCCAGCAGCCCGGACAGAGGCACAGATACGCAGTATTTT; CDR3 protein: CASSPDRGTDTQYF
J gene: TRBJ1-1; V gene: TRBV12-2; D gene: NA; clone size: NA; CDR3 DNA: TGTGCAAGTCGCTTGCGGGACAGGGGAAACACTGAAGCTTTCTTT; CDR3 protein: CASRLRDRGNTEAFF
J gene: TRBJ1-4; V gene: TRBV19; D gene: TRBD1; clone size: NA; CDR3 DNA: TGTGCCAGTAGCTACGGGACAGCAACTAATGAAAAACTGTTTTTT; CDR3 protein: CASSYGTATNEKLFF
J gene: TRBJ2-2; V gene: TRBV18; D gene: TRBD1; clone size: NA; CDR3 DNA: TGTGCCAGCTCACAAGGACAGGGCTCGTACACCGGGGAGCTGTTTTTT; CDR3 protein: CASSQGQGSYTGELFF
J gene: TRBJ1-1; V gene: TRBV7-8; D gene: NA; clone size: NA; CDR3 DNA: TGTGCCAGCAGCTTAGTCTTTGGGGCAATCACTGAAGCTTTCTTT; CDR3 protein: CASSLVFGAITEAFF
J gene: TRBJ2-3; V gene: TRBV6-6; D gene: TRBD2; clone size: NA; CDR3 DNA: TGTGCCAGCAGTCCCGGGGGGGGCGCAGATACGCAGTATTTT; CDR3 protein: CASSPGGGADTQYF
J gene: TRBJ1-6; V gene: TRBV6-5; D gene: TRBD1; clone size: NA; CDR3 DNA: TGTGCCAGCAGTTCGACAGGGCATAATTCACCCCTCCACTTT; CDR3 protein: CASSSTGHNSPLHF
J gene: TRBJ2-7; V gene: TRBV15; D gene: TRBD1; clone size: few; CDR3 DNA: TGTGCCACCAGCGCTCCGGGACAGGGGAGGTACGAGCAGTACTTC; CDR3 protein: CATSAPGQGRYEQYF
J gene: TRBJ2-1; V gene: TRBV7-9; D gene: NA; clone size: NA; CDR3 DNA: TGTGCCAGTACGGGTAGCTCCTACAATGAGCAGTTCTTC; CDR3 protein: CASTGSSYNEQFF
J gene: TRBJ2-5; V gene: TRBV18; D gene: NA; clone size: NA; CDR3 DNA: TGTGCCAGCACCAGACTAGGAACTCAAGAGACCCAGTACTTC; CDR3 protein: CASTRLGTQETQYF
J gene: TRBJ1-3; V gene: TRBV7-9; D gene: NA; clone size: once; CDR3 DNA: TGTGCCAGCAGCCTCGGCTCTGGAAACACCATATATTTT; CDR3 protein: CASSLGSGNTIYF
J gene: TRBJ1-2; V gene: TRBV5-8; D gene: NA; clone size: NA; CDR3 DNA: TGTGCCAGCAGCTCATTGCCGGGAAATGGCTACACCTTC; CDR3 protein: CASSSLPGNGYTF
J gene: TRBJ1-1; V gene: TRBV27; D gene: NA; clone size: NA; CDR3 DNA: TGTGCCACCTATCGGCGGGGGTTCACTGAAGCTTTCTTT; CDR3 protein: CATYRRGFTEAFF
J gene: TRBJ2-7; V gene: TRBV6-6; D gene: NA; clone size: few; CDR3 DNA: TGTGCCAGCGGCCTTTCAGGACAGACGTCTTACGAGCAGTACTTC; CDR3 protein: CASGLSGQTSYEQYF
J gene: TRBJ2-1; V gene: TRBV28; D gene: TRBD2; clone size: NA; CDR3 DNA: TGTGCCAGCACTCGGGGACTAGCGGGAGGTAATGAGCAGTTCTTC; CDR3 protein: CASTRGLAGGNEQFF
J gene: TRBJ2-7; V gene: TRBV28; D gene: TRBD1; clone size: once; CDR3 DNA: TGTGCCAGCAGTTTTCCTGTCCGGGACAGGAGCTACGAGCAGTACTTC; CDR3 protein: CASSFPVRDRSYEQYF
J gene: TRBJ2-1; V gene: TRBV14; D gene: NA; clone size: NA; CDR3 DNA: TGTGCCAGCAGCCAAGGATCATCGCGAAGGGGTGGAGAACAGTTCTTC; CDR3 protein: CASSQGSSRRGGEQFF
J gene: TRBJ2-1; V gene: TRBV7-8; D gene: NA; clone size: NA; CDR3 DNA: TGTGCCAGCAGCTTACTGGCGGGAATCTACAATGAGCAGTTCTTC; CDR3 protein: CASSLLAGIYNEQFF
J gene: TRBJ1-2; V gene: TRBV18; D gene: NA; clone size: NA; CDR3 DNA: TGTGCCAGCTCCCGCCAGGGCGGCTATGGCTACACCTTC; CDR3 protein: CASSRQGGYGYTF
J gene: TRBJ2-7; V gene: TRBV30; D gene: NA; clone size: NA; CDR3 DNA: TGTGCCTGGAGTCTAGGGGGGGGTTTCTTACATAGCTCCTACGAGCAGTACTTC; CDR3 protein: CAWSLGGGFLHSSYEQYF
J gene: TRBJ2-7; V gene: TRBV6-5; D gene: TRBD1; clone size: NA; CDR3 DNA: TGTGCCAGCAGTTACAACCGGGACAGGACCTACGAGCAGTACTTC; CDR3 protein: CASSYNRDRTYEQYF
J gene: TRBJ1-1; V gene: TRBV5-5; D gene: NA; clone size: once; CDR3 DNA: TGTGCCAGCAGCTGGGCCCTGAACACTGAAGCTTTCTTT; CDR3 protein: CASSWALNTEAFF
J gene: TRBJ2-1; V gene: TRBV11-2; D gene: NA; clone size: once; CDR3 DNA: TGTGCCAGCAGCTTAGGCGCAGGCTCCTACAATGAGCAGTTCTTC; CDR3 protein: CASSLGAGSYNEQFF
J gene: TRBJ2-1; V gene: TRBV9; D gene: NA; clone size: NA; CDR3 DNA: TGTGCCAGCAGCGCCTCGGGACTCCTGTACAATGAGCAGTTCTTC; CDR3 protein: CASSASGLLYNEQFF
J gene: TRBJ2-2; V gene: TRBV27; D gene: TRBD1; clone size: NA; CDR3 DNA: TGTGCCAGCAGTTTGGCCGGGACAGGGAAGATCGGGGAGCTGTTTTTT; CDR3 protein: CASSLAGTGKIGELFF
J gene: TRBJ1-5; V gene: TRBV7-2; D gene: NA; clone size: few; CDR3 DNA: TGTGCCAGCAGCCGCAGGGCCACGAATCAGCCCCAGCATTTT; CDR3 protein: CASSRRATNQPQHF
J gene: TRBJ2-1; V gene: TRBV7-3; D gene: NA; clone size: NA; CDR3 DNA: TGTGCCAGCAGCTTGGGGTGGGGGCAAGGGGAGAATGAGCAGTTCTTC; CDR3 protein: CASSLGWGQGENEQFF
J gene: TRBJ1-2; V gene: TRBV5-5; D gene: NA; clone size: NA; CDR3 DNA: TGTGCCAGCAGCTTGGACAGCACCTATGGCTACACCTTC; CDR3 protein: CASSLDSTYGYTF
J gene: TRBJ1-2; V gene: TRBV6-5; D gene: TRBD1; clone size: once; CDR3 DNA: TGTGCCAGCAGGCCGACAGGGGCGAACTATGGCTACACCTTC; CDR3 protein: CASRPTGANYGYTF
J gene: TRBJ1-2; V gene: TRBV1; D gene: NA; clone size: NA; CDR3 DNA: TGCACCAGCAGCCAAGAAGGGGAAATTTGCTCCCGCTATGGCTACACCTTC; CDR3 protein: CTSSQEGEICSRYGYTF
J gene: TRBJ2-2; V gene: TRBV2; D gene: NA; clone size: NA; CDR3 DNA: TGTGCCAGCAGTGCTTCCGACAGGAAGGGCGGGGAGCTGTTTTTT; CDR3 protein: CASSASDRKGGELFF
J gene: TRBJ1-2; V gene: TRBV15; D gene: TRBD1; clone size: NA; CDR3 DNA: TGTGCCACCAGCAGTGAGGACAGGGCTAACTATGGCTACACCTTC; CDR3 protein: CATSSEDRANYGYTF
J gene: TRBJ2-1; V gene: TRBV5-4; D gene: NA; clone size: NA; CDR3 DNA: TGTGCCAGCAGCCTTACGACGGGTCCGAATGAGCAGTTCTTC; CDR3 protein: CASSLTTGPNEQFF
J gene: TRBJ1-1; V gene: TRBV2; D gene: TRBD1; clone size: NA; CDR3 DNA: TGTGCCAGCAGATCCGATCCAGGGGGCACTGAAGCTTTCTTT; CDR3 protein: CASRSDPGGTEAFF
J gene: TRBJ2-7; V gene: TRBV28; D gene: TRBD1; clone size: NA; CDR3 DNA: TGTGCCAGCAGTCCTGACAGGGGTCGGCACGAGCAGTACTTC; CDR3 protein: CASSPDRGRHEQYF
J gene: TRBJ2-4; V gene: TRBV19; D gene: TRBD1; clone size: NA; CDR3 DNA: TGTGCCAGTAGGGACAGGGGGGTGAACATTCAGTACTTC; CDR3 protein: CASRDRGVNIQYF
J gene: TRBJ1-2; V gene: TRBV2; D gene: TRBD1; clone size: NA; CDR3 DNA: TGTGCCAGCAGGCCAGGGACAGGGAACTATGGCTACACCTTC; CDR3 protein: CASRPGTGNYGYTF
J gene: TRBJ1-1; V gene: TRBV30; D gene: NA; clone size: NA; CDR3 DNA: TGTGCCTGGAGACCGAGACTGCGTAAGAACACTGAAGCTTTCTTT; CDR3 protein: CAWRPRLRKNTEAFF
J gene: TRBJ1-5; V gene: TRBV7-8; D gene: NA; clone size: once; CDR3 DNA: TGTGCCAGCAGCTTGGGCAGTCTTAGCAATCAGCCCCAGCATTTT; CDR3 protein: CASSLGSLSNQPQHF
J gene: TRBJ1-1; V gene: TRBV4-1; D gene: NA; clone size: NA; CDR3 DNA: TGCGCCAGCAGCCAAGATGTCGGGAACACTGAAGCTTTCTTT; CDR3 protein: CASSQDVGNTEAFF
J gene: TRBJ2-2; V gene: TRBV5-4; D gene: NA; clone size: few; CDR3 DNA: TGTGCCAGCAGCTTTTCGACCGGGACAAGGAACACCGGGGAGCTGTTTTTT; CDR3 protein: CASSFSTGTRNTGELFF
J gene: TRBJ1-2; V gene: TRBV7-8; D gene: NA; clone size: NA; CDR3 DNA: TGTGCCAGCAGCTTAATCCCGGGGATTTTCTATGGCTACACCTTC; CDR3 protein: CASSLIPGIFYGYTF
J gene: TRBJ2-3; V gene: TRBV27; D gene: NA; clone size: NA; CDR3 DNA: TGTGCCAGCAGTGCTAGGGTTCAGGGGACGCAGTATTTT; CDR3 protein: CASSARVQGTQYF
J gene: TRBJ1-2; V gene: TRBV6-6; D gene: NA; clone size: NA; CDR3 DNA: TGTGCCAGCAGTAACGGGCCTTCGGGGGGCTACACCTTC; CDR3 protein: CASSNGPSGGYTF